The 11 T cell receptor beta chains reported below all come from one sample, sequenced in a study of T cell changes during pregnancy in multiple sclerosis. Clones were sequenced by immunoSEQ multiplex PCR, and TCRdb holds only the in-frame ones, with some missing. The sample contains 72,000 or so clones, around 93% of which appear only once. This material consisted of peripheral blood, taken in the second trimester of pregnancy. Source of these receptors: a female donor with multiple sclerosis, enrolled in a pregnancy study.

This chain uses TRBV27 with TRBJ1-6; D might be TRBD1 (5 bases). Trimming left V 1 base short and J 0 bases short, with 13 bases between. This CDR3 is 18 amino acids long. The germline gives CDR1 MNHEY, CDR2 SMNVEV (reference sequence). CDR3 amino acids: CASSLFGSDSSYNSPLHF. The CDR3 DNA follows: TGTGCCAGCAGTTTATTCGGGTCAGACAGCTCCTATAATTCACCCCTCCACTTT.

The chain employs TRBV5-1 and TRBJ2-1; TRBD2 agrees at 13 bases. This CDR3 has 17 amino acids. V trimming: 4 bases; J trimming: 4 bases; junction bases outside the gene matches: 8. Germline V gene data show CDR1 as SGHRS and CDR2 as YFSETQ. CDR3 in amino acids: CASSPTGLAGEYNEQFF. DNA of the CDR3: TGCGCCAGCAGCCCCACCGGACTAGCGGGGGAGTACAATGAGCAGTTCTTC. The complete variable domain, with remaining parts taken from reference TRBV5-1 and TRBJ2-1, reads KAGVTQTPRYLIKTRGQQVTLSCSPISGHRSVSWYQQTPGQGLQFLFEYFSETQRNKGNFPGRFSGRQFSNSRSEMNVSTLELGDSALYLCASSPTGLAGEYNEQFFGPGTRLTVL.

V gene TRBV2 combines with J gene TRBJ1-5, with no clear D. CDR1 SNHLY and CDR2 FYNNEI come from the germline V gene. This CDR3 is 14 amino acids long. Trimming took 6 bases from V and 3 from J, leaving 12 bases between them. CDR3 sequence reads: CASSGTVSNQPQHF. As DNA, the CDR3 is TGTGCCAGCAGCGGTACAGTCTCCAATCAGCCCCAGCATTTT.

The chain employs TRBV6-6 and TRBJ1-2; D perhaps matches TRBD1 (6 bases). Germline V gene sequence: CDR1 MNHNY, CDR2 SVGAGI (reference sequence). The CDR3 totals 12 residues. Trimming stripped 6 bases from V and 4 bases from J, with 9 bases between. CDR3 sequence (DNA): TGTGCCAGCAGGGGGGCAGGCTATGGCTACACCTTC. The encoded protein is CASRGAGYGYTF.

Of note for this clone: This specimen includes other DNA sequences encoding the same CDR3. This sequence joins TRBV7-3 and TRBJ1-1; D gene uncertain. The V end was cut by 2 bases, the J end by 1 base, with 5 bases between. Looked up from germline, CDR1 is SGHTA and CDR2 is FQGTGA. This CDR3 spans 13 amino acids. The CDR3 loop is CASSLGQNTEAFF. The CDR3 coding sequence is TGTGCCAGCAGCTTAGGGCAGAACACTGAAGCTTTCTTT.

This chain joins TRBV6-5 and TRBJ1-6; 11 nucleotides agree with TRBD1. CDR1 is MNHEY and CDR2 is SVGAGI in the germline V gene. Trimming removed 6 bases from V and 6 bases from J; junction bases left unmatched: 4. The CDR3 contains 15 residues. The CDR3 spells CASSLGTGGNSPLHF. The CDR3 DNA sequence: TGTGCCAGCAGCCTCGGGACAGGGGGTAATTCACCCCTCCACTTT.

The CDR3 reads CASSLSTSGFYEQYF. The CDR3 nucleotides read TGTGCCAGCAGCTTATCGACTAGTGGCTTTTACGAGCAGTACTTC. V gene TRBV13 combines with J gene TRBJ2-7, with D possibly matching TRBD2 (6 bases). The length of the CDR3 is 15 residues. Germline V lookup: CDR1 PRHDT, CDR2 FYEKMQ (reference sequence). Trimming took 2 bases from V and 4 from J, leaving 15 bases between them.

The chain links TRBV4-1 to TRBJ2-1; possible D gene TRBD2, 5 bases. Looked up from germline, CDR1 is MGHRA and CDR2 is YSYEKL. The CDR3 sequence is 17 residues long. V gave up 0 bases and J gave up 7 bases, with 19 bases separating them. Here the CDR3 reads CASSQELFGEPLNEQFF. CDR3 DNA sequence: TGCGCCAGCAGCCAAGAGTTGTTCGGGGAGCCTTTGAATGAGCAGTTCTTC.

The chain is built from TRBV4-1 and TRBJ2-7, with a weak D call TRBD1 (7 bases). With 4 bases removed from V and 2 bases from J, the gap between germline ends came to 12 bases. The germline V gene has CDR1 MGHRA and CDR2 YSYEKL. This CDR3 is built from 14 residues. The CDR3 nucleotides are TGCGCCAGCAGCCTGGGCAGGGGGGCCTACGAGCAGTACTTC. Translated: CASSLGRGAYEQYF.

The chain is built from TRBV5-1 and TRBJ1-1, with D perhaps matching TRBD1 (5 bases). Germline V gene data show CDR1 as SGHRS and CDR2 as YFSETQ. The length of the CDR3 is 15 residues. The V end was cut by 3 bases, the J end by 5 bases, with 17 bases between. The CDR3 region is CASSWGMQGGTEAFF. The CDR3 region has the DNA TGCGCCAGCAGCTGGGGGATGCAGGGAGGGACTGAAGCTTTCTTT.

The chain links TRBV2 to TRBJ2-3; 9 positions match TRBD2. Per germline, CDR1 SNHLY and CDR2 FYNNEI. V lost 10 bases and J lost 2; bases outside the gene matches: 10. This CDR3 contains 15 residues. In DNA form, the CDR3 reads TGTGCCACCTTACGACTAGCGGAGTCCACAGATACGCAGTATTTT. Translation gives CATLRLAESTDTQYF.